These 23 T cell receptor beta chains were all obtained from the same sample, sequenced in a study of T cell repertoires in cytomegalovirus infection. Using its own MiXCR run on the reads, TCRdb lists one record per CDR3 protein. The repertoire holds approximately 700,000 distinct CDR3 sequences, with roughly a third as singletons. Material: PBMCs. Every receptor here comes from a human donor in good health (CMV status not recorded). Some clones in this sample may be carry-over from other donors' samples.

Regarding this clonotype: One end of the junction does not line up with germline, which may come from a read error. The CDR3 protein is CASSRYPSPLVVRTATQYF. The CDR3 region has the DNA TGTGCCAGCAGTCGCTACCCGTCCCCTTTGGTGGTGAGGACAGCTACGCAGTATTTT. The J gene is TRBJ2-3, the V gene TRBV12-3 or TRBV12-4; D may be TRBD1 (6 bases). The CDR3 runs to 19 residues.

The J gene is TRBJ1-1, the V gene TRBV5-6; D call uncertain. V shed 5 bases and J shed 1 base, with 15 bases lying between them. This CDR3 contains 15 residues. Germline values: CDR1 SGHDT, CDR2 YYEEEE. CDR3 amino acids: CASRTDVRQNTEAFF. The CDR3 DNA is TGTGCCAGCAGGACCGACGTTCGGCAGAACACTGAAGCTTTCTTT.

In this sample, this clonotype turned up a few times. The chain recombines TRBV7-3 with TRBJ2-5; 7 bases match TRBD2. The trim removed 0 bases at V and 3 bases at J, leaving 4 bases unmatched. Germline V CDR1 and CDR2: SGHTA, FQGTGA. The CDR3 has 15 residues. CDR3 coding DNA: TGTGCCAGCAGCTTAACTGGGACTACGAAAGAGACCCAGTACTTC. It translates to CASSLTGTTKETQYF.

The chain carries TRBV19 and TRBJ1-1; 10 nucleotides agree with TRBD1. Germline values: CDR1 LNHDA, CDR2 SQIVND (reference sequence). V lost 6 bases to trimming and J lost 4 bases; unmatched junction nucleotides: 11. The CDR3 length is 16 residues. CDR3 region: CASSKTHWTGGTEAFF. DNA of the CDR3: TGTGCCAGTAGCAAGACACACTGGACAGGGGGCACTGAAGCTTTCTTT.

A few counts support this clonotype. The chain uses TRBV7-2 and TRBJ2-2, with TRBD2 identical over 8 bases. This CDR3 is built from 16 residues. The germline V gene encodes CDR1 SGHTA and CDR2 FQGNSA. V shed 5 bases, J shed 4 bases, and the junction held 9 bases outside the gene matches. CDR3 sequence reads: CASSRRTSGLTGELFF. CDR3 DNA: TGTGCCAGCAGCCGAAGAACTAGCGGACTCACCGGGGAGCTGTTTTTT. Full variable domain (missing parts from reference TRBV7-2 and TRBJ2-2): GAGVSQSPSNKVTEKGKDVELRCDPISGHTALYWYRQSLGQGLEFLIYFQGNSAPDKSGLPSDRFSAERTGGSVSTLTIQRTQQEDSAVYLCASSRRTSGLTGELFFGEGSRLTVL.

This clonotype was observed a handful of times. This chain joins TRBV20-1 and TRBJ2-1; D is undetermined. CDR1 and CDR2 from the germline V gene are DFQATT and SNEGSKA (reference sequence). The CDR3 runs 14 residues. With 5 bases removed from V and 4 bases from J, the gap between germline ends came to 15 bases. The CDR3 here is CSAPDPPDYNEQFF. CDR3 nucleotides: TGCAGTGCTCCCGACCCCCCAGATTACAATGAGCAGTTCTTC.

This clonotype appeared many times. J is TRBJ2-7 and V is TRBV7-2, with D perhaps matching TRBD2 (5 bases). The V gene lost 2 bases and the J gene lost 2 bases, with 7 bases spanning the gap. Germline V gene data show CDR1 as SGHTA and CDR2 as FQGNSA. The CDR3 length is 13 residues. The CDR3 bases are TGTGCCAGCAGCTTAACTAGGACCTACGAGCAGTACTTC. Amino acid sequence: CASSLTRTYEQYF.

This clonotype was found many times. The rearrangement joins TRBV7-2 to TRBJ2-7; 10 nucleotides match TRBD2. CDR1 SGHTA and CDR2 FQGNSA come from the germline V gene. J gave up 2 bases and V 4 bases, and 8 bases lay outside the gene matches. The CDR3 is 16 amino acids. CDR3 in DNA: TGTGCCAGCAGCTCTTTCGGGACTAGCGTAGCCTACGAGCAGTACTTC. This encodes CASSSFGTSVAYEQYF.

This clonotype was found a few times. V is TRBV7-2 and J is TRBJ1-1; 7 bases align to TRBD1. Germline V gene sequence: CDR1 SGHTA, CDR2 FQGNSA. There are 16 residues in the CDR3. The junction had 12 bases not matched to a gene; V was cut back by 6 bases and J by 2 bases. The CDR3 region has the DNA TGTGCCAGCAGTTCCACGGACAGGACCGTAAACACTGAAGCTTTCTTT. Protein product: CASSSTDRTVNTEAFF.

Details on this clonotype: The CDR3 end shows no conserved phenylalanine or tryptophan, and so a read error is likely. V and J are TRBV28 and TRBJ2-3; a possible D gene is TRBD2 (5 bases). Germline CDR1 MDHEN, CDR2 SYDVKM. This CDR3 comprises 13 residues. The CDR3 here is CAISPAGGVTQYC. In DNA, the CDR3 is TGTGCCATCAGTCCAGCAGGAGGAGTTACGCAGTATTGT.

This clonotype was seen repeatedly, ten times or more. This chain uses TRBV7-7 with TRBJ2-1; D ambiguous. Germline V lookup: CDR1 SSHAT, CDR2 FNYEAQ (reference sequence). The CDR3 contains 12 residues. CDR3 sequence reads: CARLPPRNEQFF. The CDR3 DNA reads as TGTGCTAGGCTGCCGCCGAGAAATGAGCAGTTCTTC.

This clonotype was counted only a few times. The genes are TRBV19 and TRBJ2-2; no definite D call. The length of the CDR3 is 13 residues. Germline CDR1 LNHDA, CDR2 SQIVND (reference sequence). V shed 0 bases and J shed 6 bases, with 5 bases lying between them. The CDR3 region is CASSIDTAGELFF. The CDR3 DNA reads as TGTGCCAGTAGTATAGACACTGCCGGGGAGCTGTTTTTT. Full variable domain (rest looked up from reference TRBV19 and TRBJ2-2): DGGITQSPKYLFRKEGQNVTLSCEQNLNHDAMYWYRQDPGQGLRLIYYSQIVNDFQKGDIAEGYSVSREKKESFPLTVTSAQKNPTAFYLCASSIDTAGELFFGEGSRLTVL.

Regarding this clonotype: The conserved phenylalanine or tryptophan is not found at the CDR3 terminus, so this likely reflects a read error. The genes are TRBV2 and TRBJ1-2; D is undetermined. CDR1 is SNHLY, CDR2 FYNNEI, per germline. The V end lost 2 bases, the J end lost 0 bases, and 19 bases lay between the germline ends. This CDR3 region has 18 residues. The CDR3 region has the DNA TGTGCCAGCAGTGAATTATCCCCCAGAGGGTCGGCTAACTATGGCTACACCTTA. Its protein is CASSELSPRGSANYGYTL.

The J gene is TRBJ1-3, the V gene TRBV3-1; the D is unclear. V gave up 0 bases and J gave up 0 bases, with 18 bases separating them. CDR3 length: 19 residues. Germline V gene lookup returns CDR1 LGHDT and CDR2 YNNKEL (reference sequence). The CDR3 DNA follows: TGTGCCAGCAGCCAAGACACCCCTGGCAGCCGAATCTCTGGAAACACCATATATTTT. It specifies CASSQDTPGSRISGNTIYF.

This clonotype has only a few counts. This rearrangement joins TRBV9 to TRBJ1-2, with 8 bases matching TRBD1. With 0 bases clipped from V and 3 bases from J, the junction kept 7 bases outside the gene matches. The CDR3 sequence is 16 residues long. Germline CDR1 reads SGDLS; CDR2 reads YYNGEE. This CDR3 is CASSVETGGFDYGYTF. The CDR3, as DNA: TGTGCCAGCAGCGTAGAAACAGGGGGTTTTGACTATGGCTACACCTTC.

This clonotype was detected only a few times. The chain combines TRBV12-3 or TRBV12-4 with TRBJ1-4; 9 bases agree with TRBD1. This CDR3 comprises 16 residues. V dropped 3 bases and J dropped 8; count of bases not matched to a gene: 10. The DNA of the CDR3 is TGTGCCAGCAGTTTTGGTCCGGGACAGGGATTCGAAAAACTGTTTTTT. As protein: CASSFGPGQGFEKLFF.

This sequence joins TRBV5-6 and TRBJ2-1; TRBD1 agrees at 7 bases. The CDR3 contains 13 residues. Germline CDR1 SGHDT, CDR2 YYEEEE. J gave up 10 bases and V 2 bases, and 6 bases lay outside the gene matches. The CDR3 reads CASSLDPGQEQFF. The CDR3 nucleotides read TGTGCCAGCAGCTTAGATCCGGGACAGGAGCAGTTCTTC.

About this clonotype itself: The CDR3 does not close with the conserved phenylalanine or tryptophan, likely indicating a read error. The DNA is left out, because the CDR3 cannot be placed on it with certainty; the CDR3 is given as TCRdb lists it. The chain joins TRBV28 to TRBJ1-3. Germline assignment: CDR1 MDHEN and CDR2 SYDVKM. The CDR3 is 13 residues long, ends included. This CDR3 reads CASNLATGNTLYL.

This chain's CDR3 is CASSLDLDYGYTF. As DNA, the CDR3 is TGTGCCAGTAGCCTCGACTTGGACTATGGCTACACCTTC. The chain recombines TRBV19 with TRBJ1-2; D remains unclear. The CDR3 is 13 amino acids. Trimming left V 6 bases short and J 3 bases short, with 11 bases between. In germline, CDR1 is LNHDA, CDR2 SQIVND (reference sequence).

This clonotype was picked up one time. A much more abundant neighbour one base away suggests this may be a read error. The rearrangement uses TRBV7-9 and TRBJ1-1; TRBD1 matches 9 bases. V dropped 4 bases and J dropped 5; count of bases not matched to a gene: 5. CDR1 SEHNR and CDR2 FQNEAQ come from the germline V gene (reference sequence). The CDR3 spans 14 residues. The CDR3 here is CASSSNRGLTEAFF. CDR3 bases: TGTGCCAGCAGCTCAAACAGGGGGCTAACTGAAGCTTTCTTT.

The table lists this clonotype with many counts. This chain connects TRBV12-3 or TRBV12-4 to TRBJ2-7, with TRBD2 identical over 8 bases. The CDR3 is 14 residues long. The trim removed 4 bases at V and 4 bases at J, leaving 6 bases unmatched. CDR3 amino acids: CASSYKRGPYEQYF. The CDR3 DNA sequence: TGTGCCAGCAGTTACAAGCGGGGGCCTTACGAGCAGTACTTC.

In its sample, this clonotype was seen many times. The V gene is TRBV7-6, the J gene TRBJ2-5, with 9 bases lining up with TRBD2. The CDR3 contains 14 residues. Unmatched junction bases numbered 3, after V lost 1 base and J lost 6 bases. CDR1 and CDR2 (germline): SGHVS, FNYEAQ. The CDR3 nucleotides are TGTGCCAGCAGCTTAGGGCTAGCGGGAAAGACCCAGTACTTC. This encodes CASSLGLAGKTQYF.

This chain uses TRBV5-5 with TRBJ1-4, with unresolved D. CDR1 is SGHKS, CDR2 YYEKEE, per germline (reference sequence). V was pared by 0 bases and J by 2 bases, with 11 bases between. This CDR3 has 16 amino acids. The CDR3 sequence: CASSLAPRWTNEKLFF. CDR3 bases: TGTGCCAGCAGCTTGGCTCCCCGGTGGACTAATGAAAAACTGTTTTTT.